The T cell receptor beta chain under discussion was sequenced for a study of cytomegalovirus exposure and HLA in healthy donors. General study results and limits: Through in vitro validation, three CMV-associated chains were shown to be specific for CMV antigens. Some V segments, TRBV6-2 and TRBV6-3 among them, were indistinguishable and were therefore excluded. Clonal expansion was found to be greater in HLA-associated TCR beta chains than in equally common others in a later analysis. The authors later found TCR association rates varying by HLA locus, with DRB1 most and HLA-C fewest.

The PCR employed 60 Vbeta primers together with 13 Jbeta primers. Profiled with immunoSEQ multiplex PCR; TCRdb holds only in-frame clones, not every one. The data hold 100,000 to 150,000 clones, with roughly 83% observed a single time. Germline-derived CDR1 and CDR2 are MNHEY and SMNVEV (reference sequence). V lost 5 bases, J lost 9 bases, and 10 bases stayed unmatched. The CDR3 is made up of 16 amino acids. As concerns this clone: Its antigen is currently unknown.

Sequenced material: PBMCs. The V call is TRBV27, the J call TRBJ2-1; 13 bases line up with TRBD2. The receptor was isolated from a girl aged 2 to 10 in good health and CMV-seronegative. The CDR3, as DNA: TGTGCCAGCAGTCCCCAGACTAGCGGGGGGTCAGTTGAGCAGTTCTTC. Its protein is CASSPQTSGGSVEQFF.